This T cell receptor beta chain is from a study of T cells in Graves' hyperthyroidism and ophthalmopathy. This clonotype was seen ten or more times. Amplified TCR beta CDR3 regions came from RNA transcripts. The primer set for the first-round RT-PCR of the TCR CDR3 was HTBI. TCRdb ran MiXCR on the multiplex PCR reads and lists one entry per CDR3 protein. The sample holds about 640,000 distinct CDR3 sequences, around 20% seen once. The germline V gene encodes CDR1 SGHAT and CDR2 FQNNGV. The CDR3 spans 17 residues. Trimming left V 7 bases short and J 0 bases short, with 19 bases between. Ophthalmopathy cases scored 3 or more on the Clinical Activity Score and 4 or more on NOSPECS grade, with duration below 3 months.

The V gene is TRBV11-2, the J gene TRBJ2-1; the D gene is possibly TRBD2 (6 bases). The sequence derives from a man aged 30 to 39 with Graves' ophthalmopathy. Sequenced input: blood. CDR3 amino acids: CASTLLRRDPSYNEQFF. In nucleotides, the CDR3 is TGTGCCAGCACTCTTCTCAGGCGGGACCCCTCCTACAATGAGCAGTTCTTC.